A single TCR beta chain is shown here with its context. Its antigen remains unidentified. Base qualities are not provided; no much larger clone lies one nucleotide away. The immunoSEQ Assay, a bias-controlled multiplex PCR, was used to amplify TCRbeta CDR3 regions from genomic DNA. The authors processed their data as follows. Within the assay, amplification of reference gene primers was used to estimate how many nucleated cells each sample contained. To quantify the absolute abundance of each unique TCRbeta CDR3 rearrangement, sequence reads were collapsed and filtered. For each sample, productive Simpson clonality was calculated by taking the square root of Simpson's diversity index across productive rearrangements. The clones in this table, taken by TCRdb from immuneACCESS, are in-frame only. Not every clone is retained; where verified, under half of the shortfall comes from an unresolved V gene, and the cause of the rest is unknown. The V and J calls and the clone size are those of that table, but D and trimming were determined from the DNA. The sample profile shows under 300,000 clones; 85% to 90% of them were found once. The ten largest make up 3% to 4.5% of the sample.

This specimen comes from a study of blood T cell repertoires in COVID-19 (dated by TCRdb to the early 2020s). Broadly, across the study: Samples covering the acute and convalescent phases of COVID-19 were provided by collaborators in the United States, Italy and Spain. The material from the prospective study consisted of cDNA or gDNA derived from T cells, B-cell-depleted T cells, or PBMCs. Samples came from the ongoing ImmuneRACE study (first 160 participants) plus 1,254 subjects from 6 global collaborators. The repertoires were released in a freely available public database meant as a resource for research on the immune response to SARS-CoV-2. Where HLA class I and class II types were available, the types were taken from metadata supplied by the sample provider, not from assay-based typing. The dataset comprised deeply sampled blood TCRbeta repertoires from subjects exposed to, actively infected with, or recovered from COVID-19. A de-identified subject ID, COVID-19 status, age in years and sex were almost always included in the sample metadata. The full study reports these points: The amount of clinical and demographic metadata varied by source and participant and was provided uncurated.

Collaborating institutions collected whole blood in K2EDTA tubes following their own protocols. For TCRbeta analysis, collaborators shipped samples in one of three forms: frozen whole blood, isolated PBMCs, or DNA extracted from either of those sample types. CDR1 and CDR2 were assigned from the germline V gene as WSHSY and SAAADI. V is cut back by 0 bases and J by 8 bases, with 1 base in the junction unmatched. The CDR3, cysteine through phenylalanine, is 13 amino acids long. Only the CDR3 DNA is retained, 39 bases long and in frame from the first base. The sequence is built from TRBV10-2 and TRBJ2-1, with 7 bases in between that match TRBD2. The specimen was peripheral blood. The source is a middle-aged woman with acute or convalescent COVID-19. The DNA sequence reads TGCGCCAGCAGTGAGTCGGGGGGGGATGAGCAGTTCTTC. This codes for CASSESGGDEQFF.